The next 21 T cell receptor beta chains were all read from a single sample in a study of T-cell memory formation after mild COVID-19. TCRdb re-analysed the 5' RACE reads in MiXCR, keeping a single row per CDR3 protein. Seen here are 360,000 or so distinct CDR3 sequences, approximately 29% observed once, and the top ten hold approximately 13%. The sequencing sample was made of PBMCs or a T cell subset sorted from them (not recorded which). The receptors were sampled from an adult woman who had mild COVID-19 (a few samples of this study predate the infection). Cell type and time point are not known.

This chain connects TRBV6-4 to TRBJ2-3, with 10 bases identical to TRBD2. The CDR3 has 15 amino acids. Germline CDR1 MRHNA, CDR2 SNTAGT. V shed 4 bases and J 4 bases; nucleotides not matched to a gene: 5. CDR3: CASSVSSGGADTQYF. In DNA form, the CDR3 reads TGTGCCAGCAGTGTGTCGAGCGGGGGGGCAGATACGCAGTATTTT.

This clonotype was counted only a few times. The CDR3 DNA is TGTGCCAGCAGTTCACTCGCCGGGGGGACATTTAACTATGGCTACACCTTC. This gives the protein CASSSLAGGTFNYGYTF. The gene calls are TRBV28 and TRBJ1-2; D might be TRBD1 (6 bases). The CDR3 totals 17 residues. V was pared by 4 bases and J by 1 base, with 19 bases between. The germline V gene has CDR1 MDHEN and CDR2 SYDVKM.

The rearrangement uses TRBV12-3 or TRBV12-4 and TRBJ2-1, with 7 bases lining up with TRBD2. This CDR3 is 12 amino acids long. The junction had 6 bases not matched to a gene; V was cut back by 7 bases and J by 9 bases. The CDR3 region is CASTGGSSEQFF. CDR3 sequence (DNA): TGTGCCAGCACCGGCGGGAGTAGTGAGCAGTTCTTC.

The chain uses TRBV20-1 and TRBJ2-3, with TRBD2 identical over 9 bases. The CDR3 runs to 13 residues. The germline CDR1 and CDR2 sequences are DFQATT and SNEGSKA (reference sequence). V lost 1 base and J lost 9; bases outside the gene matches: 5. CDR3 in amino acids: CSARVGTSMTQYF. The DNA of the CDR3 is TGCAGTGCTAGAGTTGGGACTAGCATGACGCAGTATTTT.

In DNA form, the CDR3 reads TGCGCCAGCAGCTTGGCCCCTCAGGAGACAGATACGCAGTATTTT. Amino acids: CASSLAPQETDTQYF. The chain combines TRBV5-1 with TRBJ2-3; D unresolved. Germline CDR1 SGHRS, CDR2 YFSETQ. The CDR3 has 15 residues. The V end was cut by 0 bases, the J end by 3 bases, with 11 bases between.

The genes are TRBV6-2 or TRBV6-3 and TRBJ2-7, with 9 bases aligning to TRBD2. This CDR3 region has 16 residues. V lost 11 bases and J lost 2; bases outside the gene matches: 16. In germline, CDR1 is MNHEY, CDR2 SVGEGT. CDR3 DNA: TGTGCCGTCGTACCGCAAGCGGGAGGTTGTACCTACGAGCAGTACTTC. This codes for CAVVPQAGGCTYEQYF.

This clonotype was counted at least ten times. The chain links TRBV4-2 to TRBJ1-2; D call uncertain. V lost 2 bases and J lost 0, with 10 bases in between. The CDR3 contains 15 residues. Per germline, CDR1 LGHNA and CDR2 YNFKEQ. CDR3 bases: TGTGCCAGCAGCCAAAATGGGCAGCCTAACTATGGCTACACCTTC. Its translation: CASSQNGQPNYGYTF.

This clonotype appeared a few times. The genes are TRBV5-5 and TRBJ2-5; the match to TRBD2 covers 8 bases. The CDR3 sequence is 16 residues long. CDR1 SGHKS and CDR2 YYEKEE come from the germline V gene (reference sequence). The V segment lost 0 bases and the J segment 0 bases; nucleotides outside the gene matches: 4. The CDR3 spells CASSLGLAGHQETQYF. The CDR3 DNA is TGTGCCAGCAGCTTGGGATTAGCGGGGCACCAAGAGACCCAGTACTTC.

This chain joins TRBV20-1 and TRBJ2-2; D perhaps matches TRBD2 (6 bases). This CDR3 comprises 13 residues. V lost 4 bases and J 4 bases, leaving 10 bases between the germline ends. The V gene's germline CDR1 is DFQATT and CDR2 SNEGSKA (reference sequence). The chain's CDR3 is CSATSVSTGELFF. CDR3 DNA: TGCAGTGCTACTAGCGTTAGCACCGGGGAGCTGTTTTTT.

The chain uses TRBV6-2 or TRBV6-3 and TRBJ1-3; no clear D. Per the germline V gene, CDR1 is MNHEY and CDR2 is SVGEGT. Trimming left V 0 bases short and J 3 bases short, with 9 bases between. This CDR3 is 15 amino acids long. The CDR3 loop is CASSYSRAGGNTIYF. The CDR3 DNA is TGTGCCAGCAGTTACTCGAGGGCAGGTGGAAACACCATATATTTT.

This clonotype was detected only a few times. V usage is TRBV30 and J usage is TRBJ1-1; D not certain. V gave up 2 bases and J gave up 10 bases, with 11 bases separating them. There are 11 residues in the CDR3. CDR1 is GTSNPN, CDR2 SVGIG, per germline (reference sequence). In DNA form, the CDR3 reads TGTGCCTGGAGTTCGGCAGTGGGAGCTTTCTTT. As protein: CAWSSAVGAFF.

The chain has TRBV5-1 and TRBJ2-5; TRBD2 matches 9 bases. Germline CDR1 is SGHRS and CDR2 is YFSETQ. J was trimmed by 1 base and V by 5 bases; bases with no gene match: 3. This CDR3 contains 14 residues. DNA for the CDR3: TGCGCCAGCAGAATAGCGGGGGTCCAAGAGACCCAGTACTTC. Its translation: CASRIAGVQETQYF.

The rearrangement uses TRBV3-1 and TRBJ2-5; 12 nucleotides align to TRBD2. Trimming cost V 4 bases and J 2 bases; bases outside gene matches: 5. There are 16 residues in the CDR3. In germline, CDR1 is LGHDT, CDR2 YNNKEL (reference sequence). CDR3 sequence: CASSPRLAGAQETQYF. The CDR3 DNA sequence: TGTGCCAGCAGCCCCAGACTAGCGGGAGCTCAAGAGACCCAGTACTTC.

V usage is TRBV29-1 and J usage is TRBJ2-3, with a possible D match to TRBD2 (6 bases). The germline gives CDR1 SQVTM, CDR2 ANQGSEA. This CDR3 has 13 residues. V lost 4 bases, J lost 1 base, and 9 bases lay in between. CDR3 residues: CSVGAGRTDTQYF. CDR3 DNA sequence: TGCAGCGTTGGGGCGGGGCGCACAGATACGCAGTATTTT.

Concerning this clonotype: The junction departs from the called germline gene at one end, perhaps through a read error. The chain is built from TRBV5-1 and TRBJ2-6; D not certain. The CDR3 covers 15 residues. Germline CDR1 is SGHRS and CDR2 is YFSETQ. CDR3 region: CASGLGRSGANVLTF. CDR3 DNA: TGCGCCAGCGGCTTAGGGCGCTCCGGGGCCAACGTCCTGACTTTC. Full variable domain (rest looked up from reference TRBV5-1 and TRBJ2-6): KAGVTQTPRYLIKTRGQQVTLSCSPISGHRSVSWYQQTPGQGLQFLFEYFSETQRNKGNFPGRFSGRQFSNSRSEMNVSTLELGDSALYLCASGLGRSGANVLTFGAGSRLTVL.

This clonotype was recorded only once. The chain carries TRBV4-1 and TRBJ1-5; D may be TRBD1 (6 bases). The CDR3 consists of 17 residues. V was pared by 4 bases and J by 5 bases, with 21 bases between. Germline V lookup: CDR1 MGHRA, CDR2 YSYEKL. CDR3 sequence (DNA): TGCGCCAGCAGCCCTACAGGGCGCGGCGGGTCGGATCAGCCCCAGCATTTT. This sequence encodes CASSPTGRGGSDQPQHF.

At least ten counts were recorded for this clonotype. The J gene is TRBJ2-4, the V gene TRBV7-2, with 7 bases lining up with TRBD1. Trimming cost V 5 bases and J 0 bases; bases outside gene matches: 7. From germline, CDR1 is SGHTA and CDR2 FQGNSA. This CDR3 has 16 residues. The CDR3 loop reads CASSVRTGRAKNIQYF. The CDR3 DNA is TGTGCCAGCAGCGTAAGGACAGGCAGAGCCAAAAACATTCAGTACTTC. Using reference TRBV7-2 and TRBJ2-4 for the parts outside the CDR3, the full variable domain is GAGVSQSPSNKVTEKGKDVELRCDPISGHTALYWYRQSLGQGLEFLIYFQGNSAPDKSGLPSDRFSAERTGGSVSTLTIQRTQQEDSAVYLCASSVRTGRAKNIQYFGAGTRLSVL.

The chain links TRBV6-2 or TRBV6-3 to TRBJ1-1; no clear D gene. The CDR3 is made up of 16 amino acids. V shed 3 bases and J shed 1 base, with 15 bases lying between them. The germline V gene encodes CDR1 MNHEY and CDR2 SVGEGT. DNA of the CDR3: TGTGCCAGCAGTTATTCCTTGGGCACCAGGAACACTGAAGCTTTCTTT. It yields the protein CASSYSLGTRNTEAFF.

The chain recombines TRBV18 with TRBJ2-3; 13 positions agree with TRBD2. The CDR3 consists of 21 residues. The germline CDR1 and CDR2 sequences are KGHSH and LQKENI. With V trimmed by 2 bases and J by 1 base, 15 bases remained unmatched. CDR3 nucleotide sequence: TGTGCCAGCTCACCAACTAGGACTAGCGGGAGCAGAGGGGGGCGCACAGATACGCAGTATTTT. It encodes CASSPTRTSGSRGGRTDTQYF.

The chain uses TRBV7-9 and TRBJ2-2; the D gene could be TRBD1 or TRBD2 (6 bases each). Germline V CDR1 and CDR2: SEHNR, FQNEAQ (reference sequence). This CDR3 contains 16 residues. The germline V and J ends were trimmed by 8 bases and 3 bases, with 19 bases remaining between them. Here the CDR3 DNA reads TGTGCCAGCCTAAAGGGGGGCGCATCGGACACCGGGGAGCTGTTTTTT. Its translation is CASLKGGASDTGELFF.

This rearrangement joins TRBV2 to TRBJ2-1; D is unclear. CDR3 size: 15 residues. V was shortened by 0 bases and J by 0 bases, with 6 bases between the two germline ends. Germline CDR1 and CDR2: SNHLY and FYNNEI. CDR3 nucleotides: TGTGCCAGCAGTGAAGCCAGGAACTCCTACAATGAGCAGTTCTTC. Amino acid sequence: CASSEARNSYNEQFF. The full variable domain, in which reference TRBV2 and TRBJ2-1 provide the parts outside the CDR3, is EPEVTQTPSHQVTQMGQEVILRCVPISNHLYFYWYRQILGQKVEFLVSFYNNEISEKSEIFDDQFSVERPDGSNFTLKIRSTKLEDSAMYFCASSEARNSYNEQFFGPGTRLTVL.